This T cell receptor (beta chain) came from a study of T cells after yellow fever vaccination (dated by TCRdb to about 2019). Background for the entire study: The SMART-Seq v4 Ultra Low Input RNA kit was used to prepare libraries from fractions with low cell numbers. Bulk TCR alpha and beta repertoires were sequenced longitudinally to track T-cell clones before and after primary and booster YFV17D yellow fever vaccination. Two healthy male donors made up the cohort, one aged 18 to 29 years and the other aged 30 to 40 years. Bulk PBMC replicates and cell subsets were isolated from blood drawn at multiple timepoints before and after both primary and secondary immunization. The paper as a whole reports these results and caveats: The study included only two donors, which limits how far the findings can be generalized. A small fraction of clonotypes showed up in both the CD4 and CD8 compartments, probably as a result of convergent recombination. After the booster, most of the clones that had expanded following primary vaccination were detected again (just under 97% of CD4 and around 88% of CD8), which suggests that memory was broadly maintained. Because abundant contaminating clonotypes from the bulk population could be contained in FACS-sorted repertoires, computational filtering was required. Compared with the primary T-cell response, the secondary T-cell response was weaker but faster, peaking on day 5 rather than day 15.

This clonotype occurred a few times. Its target antigen remains unknown. One base away there is no much larger clone; base qualities are not given. TCR cDNA was synthesized by 5'RACE template switching, which introduced a universal primer site and unique molecular identifiers. Priming for cDNA synthesis came from both the TCR alpha and TCR beta constant segments. Two PCR steps were used to amplify libraries, with sample barcodes and sequencing adapters being added in the second step. Sequencing of libraries was performed on Illumina HiSeq 2500 (2x100 bp) or NovaSeq (2x150 bp). The original pipeline was this. MIGEC handled demultiplexing of reads and collapsing into UMI consensus sequences, while MiXCR performed V(D)J alignment. Clonotypes responding to the vaccine were identified with edgeR on replicate PBMC samples, with the criteria of FDR below 0.01 and a log2 fold change above 5 up to day 15. Each bulk clonotype received a CD4 or CD8 identity based on whether the sequenced CD4 or CD8 repertoire contained that clonotype at higher abundance. In TCRdb, the public reads were trimmed at Q25 with fastp and aligned with MiXCR, with productive beta chains retained. Rows are unified per CDR3 protein, each entry keeping the most common DNA and genes. TCRdb assigned the V and J calls; the authors' analysis was not used. The sample includes under 600,000 distinct CDR3 sequences, with roughly 13% observed a single time. The ten top clones hold about an eighth of the sample.

V is clipped by 2 bases and J by 2 bases, and the sequence between their germline boundaries is 15 bases long. The CDR1 and CDR2 encoded by the germline V gene are LGHNA and YSLEER. Inclusive of the bounding cysteine and phenylalanine, the CDR3 is 17 residues long. The CDR3 DNA has 51 bases and is translated from base 1. What the treatment or condition label conveys for this sample: live attenuated yellow fever vaccine strain. Two biological replicates of bulk PBMCs were collected at each blood-draw timepoint. A standard Ficoll-Paque protocol was used to isolate PBMCs from peripheral blood. TriZol was used to extract RNA from bulk PBMCs, from CD4 and CD8 fractions, and from dextramer-positive and dextramer-negative fractions.

The sample here was PBMCs, taken on the day of the yellow fever booster vaccination. The receptor comes from a man between 25 and 39 years old who received the YFV17D yellow fever vaccine. The chain uses TRBV4-3 and TRBJ2-2; no D gene is confidently identified. The CDR3 region: CASSQFLIGQNTGELFF. The base sequence is TGCGCCAGCAGCCAATTTCTCATAGGGCAAAACACCGGGGAGCTGTTTTTT.